The 19 T cell receptor beta chains below all came from one sample that was sequenced in a study of blood T cell repertoires in COVID-19. Profiled with immunoSEQ multiplex PCR; TCRdb holds only in-frame clones, not every one. The sample holds over 200,000 clones, roughly 88% seen once. Sample: peripheral blood. All receptors come from a man in his forties with acute or convalescent COVID-19.

V and J are TRBV19 and TRBJ1-1; D is uncertain. Trimming pared 2 bases from V and 7 bases from J, leaving 14 bases between. The CDR3 has 14 residues. The germline V gene has CDR1 LNHDA and CDR2 SQIVND (reference sequence). This chain's CDR3 is CASSIRGASREAFF. In DNA form, the CDR3 reads TGTGCCAGTAGTATACGAGGCGCGTCCCGTGAAGCTTTCTTT.

This clone was seen more than once but under ten times. The chain uses TRBV5-8 and TRBJ2-7; weak D call: TRBD2 (6 bases). This CDR3 has 15 residues. Trimming shortened V by 4 bases and J by 2 bases, and 16 bases separated the two germline ends. Germline CDR1 and CDR2: SGHTS and YDEGEE. The chain's CDR3 is CASSQATGAAYEQYF. In DNA form, the CDR3 reads TGTGCCAGCAGCCAGGCGACGGGAGCCGCCTACGAGCAGTACTTC.

This chain links TRBV7-2 with TRBJ2-6; D call uncertain. This CDR3 comprises 16 residues. Trimming stripped 5 bases from V and 0 bases from J, with 11 bases between. CDR1 SGHTA and CDR2 FQGNSA come from the germline V gene. As DNA, the CDR3 is TGTGCCAGCAGCCCCAGACTGATCTCTGGGGCCAACGTCCTGACTTTC. Translating it yields CASSPRLISGANVLTF.

The rearrangement joins TRBV4-3 to TRBJ2-1; 10 positions match TRBD2. The V gene end was trimmed by 5 bases and the J gene end by 7 bases; junction bases not matched to a gene: 8. CDR1 and CDR2 from the germline V gene are LGHNA and YSLEER. The CDR3 has 15 residues. Written as DNA, the CDR3 is TGCGCCAGCAGCAGGTCGATAGCGGGAGGTAATGAGCAGTTCTTC. Translating gives CASSRSIAGGNEQFF.

V usage is TRBV7-7 and J usage is TRBJ2-5; 7 bases line up with TRBD1. Germline loops: CDR1 SSHAT, CDR2 FNYEAQ (reference sequence). The CDR3 sequence is 15 residues long. With V trimmed by 5 bases and J by 0 bases, 6 bases remained unmatched. CDR3 bases: TGTGCCAGCAGCAGAACCGGGACAGACCAAGAGACCCAGTACTTC. This translates into CASSRTGTDQETQYF.

The rearrangement uses TRBV5-4 and TRBJ2-4, with D perhaps matching TRBD2 (6 bases). Trimming shortened V by 2 bases and J by 6 bases, and 15 bases separated the two germline ends. The germline V gene encodes CDR1 SGHNT and CDR2 YYREEE (reference sequence). The CDR3 is 15 residues long. CDR3 DNA: TGTGCCAGCAGCTTAGATGGGGGGTCGGGAAACATTCAGTACTTC. Translation gives CASSLDGGSGNIQYF.

This sequence joins TRBV6-6 and TRBJ1-2; no clear D. CDR1 and CDR2 from the germline V gene are MNHNY and SVGAGI (reference sequence). Trimming stripped 0 bases from V and 0 bases from J, with 8 bases between. CDR3 length: 15 residues. CDR3 DNA sequence: TGTGCCAGCAGTTACTCGAGGGCCTCTAACTATGGCTACACCTTC. The encoded protein is CASSYSRASNYGYTF.

This clone was recorded a few times. V usage is TRBV6-2 or TRBV6-3 and J usage is TRBJ2-7, with D perhaps matching TRBD2 (6 bases). The CDR3 length is 16 residues. The V and J ends lost 0 bases and 0 bases respectively, with 12 bases between them. Germline V lookup: CDR1 MNHEY, CDR2 SVGEGT. The CDR3 spells CASSYSKEDYSYEQYF. CDR3 bases: TGTGCCAGCAGTTACTCGAAGGAGGACTACTCCTACGAGCAGTACTTC.

Concerning this clone: Other DNA sequences in this sample translate to the same CDR3. This chain links TRBV19 with TRBJ1-1, with no clear D. The CDR3 covers 13 residues. The germline V and J ends were trimmed by 4 bases and 1 base, with 7 bases remaining between them. Germline CDR1 is LNHDA and CDR2 is SQIVND (reference sequence). Here the CDR3 reads CASSTTRNTEAFF. CDR3 DNA: TGTGCCAGTAGTACGACAAGGAACACTGAAGCTTTCTTT.

The chain has TRBV6-5 and TRBJ2-5, with 7 bases matching TRBD1. The CDR3 length is 16 residues. Germline assignment: CDR1 MNHEY and CDR2 SVGAGI. V lost 0 bases to trimming and J lost 0 bases; unmatched junction nucleotides: 4. The DNA for the CDR3 is TGTGCCAGCAGTTACTCCTTGGGACAGAACCAAGAGACCCAGTACTTC. Its protein product is CASSYSLGQNQETQYF.

The chain recombines TRBV14 with TRBJ1-3; D might be TRBD1 (5 bases). The V and J ends lost 4 bases and 4 bases respectively, with 8 bases between them. CDR3 length: 13 amino acids. Germline V gives CDR1 SGHDN, CDR2 FVKESK. The CDR3 loop is CASSLDRGNTIYF. The CDR3 DNA reads as TGTGCCAGCAGCCTCGACAGAGGAAACACCATATATTTT. The whole variable domain, filled in from reference TRBV14 and TRBJ1-3, reads EAGVTQFPSHSVIEKGQTVTLRCDPISGHDNLYWYRRVMGKEIKFLLHFVKESKQDESGMPNNRFLAERTGGTYSTLKVQPAELEDSGVYFCASSLDRGNTIYFGEGSWLTVV.

The V gene is TRBV7-9, the J gene TRBJ2-5, with 7 bases fitting TRBD1. CDR3 length equals 14 residues. In germline, CDR1 is SEHNR, CDR2 FQNEAQ (reference sequence). V shed 5 bases, J shed 1 base, and the junction held 4 bases outside the gene matches. The CDR3 sequence is CASSQTGAQETQYF. The CDR3 DNA reads as TGTGCCAGCAGCCAAACAGGGGCCCAAGAGACCCAGTACTTC.

This clone was picked up many times. This chain joins TRBV6-6 and TRBJ1-4; 7 nucleotides line up with TRBD1. CDR1 and CDR2 (germline): MNHNY, SVGAGI (reference sequence). The V segment lost 6 bases and the J segment 7 bases; nucleotides outside the gene matches: 2. This CDR3 spans 12 amino acids. The CDR3 sequence is CASSSGGEKLFF. CDR3 nucleotides: TGTGCCAGCAGCTCAGGGGGTGAAAAACTGTTTTTT.

This chain uses TRBV5-1 with TRBJ2-5, with 14 nucleotides matching TRBD2. CDR3 size: 19 residues. With V trimmed by 4 bases and J by 2 bases, 13 bases remained unmatched. Germline V gene sequence: CDR1 SGHRS, CDR2 YFSETQ. The CDR3 DNA sequence: TGCGCCAGCAGCGTAACCGGGACTAGCGGGAGACAGGATCAAGAGACCCAGTACTTC. This sequence encodes CASSVTGTSGRQDQETQYF.

This sequence joins TRBV28 and TRBJ1-6; D remains unclear. Trimming took 5 bases from V and 4 from J, leaving 9 bases between them. Germline V gives CDR1 MDHEN, CDR2 SYDVKM. This CDR3 is 14 amino acids long. The CDR3 DNA reads TGTGCCAGCAGTCATCGGGAGTATAATTCACCCCTCCACTTT. It translates to CASSHREYNSPLHF.

A single count supports this clone. This sequence joins TRBV5-1 and TRBJ2-1; TRBD2 matches at 8 bases. Germline values: CDR1 SGHRS, CDR2 YFSETQ. This CDR3 has 17 amino acids. V was clipped by 0 bases and J by 5 bases; unmatched bases: 10. The DNA for the CDR3 is TGCGCCAGCAGCTTGGCTACGCTCGCGGGGGGTAACAATGAGCAGTTCTTC. Protein sequence: CASSLATLAGGNNEQFF.

The gene calls are TRBV30 and TRBJ2-5; 12 bases map to TRBD2. The CDR3 is 19 amino acids. Germline CDR1 GTSNPN, CDR2 SVGIG (reference sequence). Losses at the gene ends were 1 base for V and 0 bases for J; bases not matched to a gene: 12. The CDR3 bases are TGTGCCTGGAGTGGGACTAGCGGGACTCTGCTAGCACACCAAGAGACCCAGTACTTC. Residues: CAWSGTSGTLLAHQETQYF.

V is TRBV14 and J is TRBJ2-1; D uncertain. With 0 bases removed from V and 2 bases from J, the gap between germline ends came to 8 bases. From germline, CDR1 is SGHDN and CDR2 FVKESK. The CDR3 spans 15 residues. CDR3 bases: TGTGCCAGCAGCCAAGAAAGGCTAGCCTACAATGAGCAGTTCTTC. It yields the protein CASSQERLAYNEQFF. The entire variable domain, with the rest obtained from reference TRBV14 and TRBJ2-1, is as follows: EAGVTQFPSHSVIEKGQTVTLRCDPISGHDNLYWYRRVMGKEIKFLLHFVKESKQDESGMPNNRFLAERTGGTYSTLKVQPAELEDSGVYFCASSQERLAYNEQFFGPGTRLTVL.

The rearrangement uses TRBV2 and TRBJ2-3; D gene uncertain. CDR1 is SNHLY, CDR2 FYNNEI, per germline. The CDR3 covers 16 residues. Trimming stripped 8 bases from V and 0 bases from J, with 18 bases between. The CDR3 sequence: CASAPDTFASTDTQYF. CDR3 DNA: TGTGCCAGCGCCCCTGATACATTCGCTAGCACAGATACGCAGTATTTT.